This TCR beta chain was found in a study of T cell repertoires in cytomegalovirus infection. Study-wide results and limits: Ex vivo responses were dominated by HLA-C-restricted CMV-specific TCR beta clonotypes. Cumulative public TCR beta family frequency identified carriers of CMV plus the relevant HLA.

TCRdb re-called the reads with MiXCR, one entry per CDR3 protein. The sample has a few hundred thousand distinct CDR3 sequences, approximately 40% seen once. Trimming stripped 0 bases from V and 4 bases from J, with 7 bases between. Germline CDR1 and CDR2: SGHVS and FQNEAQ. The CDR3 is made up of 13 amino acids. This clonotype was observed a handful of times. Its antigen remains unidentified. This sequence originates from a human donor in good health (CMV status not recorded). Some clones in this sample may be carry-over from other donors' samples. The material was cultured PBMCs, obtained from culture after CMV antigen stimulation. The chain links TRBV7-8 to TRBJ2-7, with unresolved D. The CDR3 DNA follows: TGTGCCAGCAGCTTAGCGCATATTTACGAGCAGTACTTC. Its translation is CASSLAHIYEQYF. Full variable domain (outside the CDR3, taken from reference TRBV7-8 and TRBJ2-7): GAGVSQSPRYKVAKRGQDVALRCDPISGHVSLFWYQQALGQGPEFLTYFQNEAQLDKSGLPSDRFFAERPEGSVSTLKIQRTQQEDSAVYLCASSLAHIYEQYFGPGTRLTVT.